A selection of T cell receptor beta chains follows, all from one sample in a study of T cells in Graves' hyperthyroidism and ophthalmopathy. TCRdb independently ran MiXCR on the multiplex PCR reads; one entry per CDR3 protein. The sample lists about 600,000 distinct CDR3 sequences, more than 15% occurring once. The specimen sequenced was blood. Every receptor here comes from a woman in her 40s with Graves' ophthalmopathy. The CDR3 runs from the conserved cysteine through the conserved F or W. The D gene is left open where the match is weak. Rows may omit the clone size; those that give it use once, few, many or a size class.

>many|TRBJ1-2|TRBV12-3/TRBV12-4|NA
CASSFGPIEGGYTF
TGTGCCAGCAGTTTTGGACCGATCGAAGGTGGCTACACCTTC
>few|TRBJ2-1|TRBV6-1|TRBD1
CASSEEGTGFYNEQFF
TGTGCCAGCAGTGAAGAGGGGACAGGGTTCTACAATGAGCAGTTCTTC
>many|TRBJ2-2|TRBV12-3/TRBV12-4|NA
CASSPQSLLTGELFF
TGTGCCAGCAGTCCCCAGAGCCTTCTCACCGGGGAGCTGTTTTTT
>few|TRBJ1-2|TRBV29-1|NA
CSVEYLPNYGYTF
TGCAGCGTTGAGTACCTCCCCAACTATGGCTACACCTTC
>many|TRBJ2-1|TRBV20-1|TRBD2
CSAAGLGAYNEQFF
TGCAGTGCGGCGGGACTAGGGGCCTACAATGAGCAGTTCTTC
>many|TRBJ1-2|TRBV28|NA
CASSRRGGAHYGYTF
TGTGCCAGCAGTCGTAGAGGGGGGGCGCACTATGGCTACACCTTC
>NA|TRBJ2-7|TRBV28|NA
CASQRPGTPGVYEQYF
TGTGCCAGCCAACGACCTGGGACCCCAGGCGTCTACGAGCAGTACTTC
>many|TRBJ2-5|TRBV11-1|TRBD2
CASSLMAGLAGQETQYF
TGTGCCAGCAGCTTAATGGCGGGACTAGCGGGGCAAGAGACCCAGTACTTC
>NA|TRBJ2-5|TRBV28|TRBD2
CASSPWTSGRVETQYF
TGTGCCAGCAGTCCGTGGACTAGCGGGAGGGTAGAGACCCAGTACTTC
>NA|TRBJ1-2|TRBV6-1|NA
CASSQRGGVYGYTF
TGTGCCAGCAGTCAGCGCGGAGGCGTCTATGGCTACACCTTC
>many|TRBJ2-7|TRBV12-3/TRBV12-4|NA
CASSSQNSYEQYF
TGTGCCAGCAGTTCACAAAACTCCTACGAGCAGTACTTC
>NA|TRBJ1-5|TRBV20-1|TRBD1
CSARDRLGGDQPQHF
TGCAGTGCTAGAGATCGGTTAGGGGGCGATCAGCCCCAGCATTTT
>NA|TRBJ2-3|TRBV5-1|TRBD2
CASRGAGGPTDTQYF
TGCGCCAGCAGGGGAGCGGGGGGGCCCACAGATACGCAGTATTTT
>few|TRBJ2-2|TRBV5-6|NA
CASRLEGTGELFF
TGTGCCAGCAGACTAGAGGGCACCGGGGAGCTGTTTTTT
>many|TRBJ2-3|TRBV11-2|TRBD2
CASSLDASGGTDTQYF
TGTGCCAGCAGCTTAGATGCTAGCGGGGGCACAGATACGCAGTATTTT
>few|TRBJ1-3|TRBV7-2|NA
CASSLIGGNTIYF
TGTGCCAGCAGCTTAATAGGGGGAAACACCATATATTTT
>many|TRBJ2-7|TRBV11-2|NA
CASSSPRARGEQYF
TGTGCCAGCAGCTCGCCCAGGGCGAGAGGAGAGCAGTACTTC
>many|TRBJ1-1|TRBV20-1|NA
CSARDPRGSDTEAFF
TGCAGTGCTAGAGATCCCAGGGGTTCGGACACTGAAGCTTTCTTT
>few|TRBJ2-7|TRBV5-1|NA
CASSLGPSGSTTYEQYF
TGCGCCAGCAGCTTGGGTCCGTCCGGCAGTACGACCTACGAGCAGTACTTC
>NA|TRBJ2-1|TRBV19|NA
CASSPDAGTAYNEQFF
TGTGCCAGTAGCCCCGACGCCGGGACTGCCTACAATGAGCAGTTCTTC
>many|TRBJ2-1|TRBV2|NA
CASSEIRNEQFF
TGTGCCAGCAGTGAAATACGCAATGAGCAGTTCTTC
>once|TRBJ1-6|TRBV6-1|NA
CASSDYRVANSPLHF
TGTGCCAGCAGTGATTACAGGGTTGCTAATTCACCCCTCCACTTT
>NA|TRBJ2-5|TRBV6-1|NA
CASSYWSGFQETQYF
TGTGCCAGCAGTTACTGGTCGGGTTTCCAAGAGACCCAGTACTTC
>many|TRBJ1-6|TRBV2|TRBD1
CASSRRQGSYNSPLHF
TGTGCCAGCAGTCGAAGACAGGGTTCCTATAATTCACCCCTCCACTTT
>many|TRBJ2-7|TRBV2|TRBD1
CASSERDSLEQYF
TGTGCCAGCAGTGAAAGGGACAGCCTAGAGCAGTACTTC
>many|TRBJ2-5|TRBV6-2/TRBV6-3|TRBD2
CASSYWPSGAQETQYF
TGTGCCAGCAGTTACTGGCCTAGCGGAGCCCAAGAGACCCAGTACTTC
>many|TRBJ2-5|TRBV6-5|TRBD1
CASSYSDSGGPETQYF
TGTGCCAGCAGTTACTCCGATTCAGGGGGACCGGAGACCCAGTACTTC
>NA|TRBJ2-5|TRBV6-2/TRBV6-3|NA
CASSYPEKTQYF
TGTGCCAGCAGTTACCCAGAAAAGACCCAGTACTTC
>NA|TRBJ1-4|TRBV15|NA
CATSRVVTSNEKLFF
TGTGCCACCAGCAGAGTTGTGACCTCTAATGAAAAACTGTTTTTT
>NA|TRBJ2-1|TRBV7-6|NA
CASSFGGPNEQFF
TGTGCCAGCAGCTTTGGGGGACCAAATGAGCAGTTCTTC
>NA|TRBJ2-2|TRBV2|NA
CASSFAQGTGELFF
TGTGCCAGCAGTTTCGCTCAGGGCACCGGGGAGCTGTTTTTT
>NA|TRBJ2-2|TRBV6-1|NA
CASSENPGATGELFF
TGTGCCAGCAGTGAAAATCCGGGGGCCACCGGGGAGCTGTTTTTT
>many|TRBJ2-1|TRBV28|NA
CASSTPKGLWQFF
TGTGCCAGCAGCACCCCGAAGGGTTTGTGGCAGTTCTTC
>many|TRBJ2-3|TRBV6-4|NA
CASSDSGGGGTDTQYF
TGTGCCAGCAGTGACTCAGGCGGAGGGGGCACAGATACGCAGTATTTT
>medium-sized|TRBJ2-7|TRBV10-3|NA
CAINSPGGQERSEQYF
TGTGCCATCAACTCCCCTGGGGGGCAGGAGCGTTCCGAGCAGTACTTC
>many|TRBJ1-2|TRBV12-5|TRBD1
CASGLVGGQLIYGYTF
TGTGCTAGTGGTTTGGTAGGGGGACAGCTAATCTATGGCTACACCTTC
>NA|TRBJ2-1|TRBV6-5|NA
CASSYSRDPIDEQFF
TGTGCCAGCAGTTACTCTAGGGACCCCATAGATGAGCAGTTCTTC
>few|TRBJ1-4|TRBV5-1|NA
CASRTDPNEKLFF
TGCGCCAGCAGGACGGACCCTAATGAAAAACTGTTTTTT
>NA|TRBJ2-2|TRBV3-1|NA
CASSQGSSRPGELFF
TGTGCCAGCAGCCAAGGGTCCAGCAGGCCCGGGGAGCTGTTTTTT
>many|TRBJ2-4|TRBV2|NA
CASTERQLNIQYF
TGTGCCAGCACCGAAAGACAGTTAAACATTCAGTACTTC
>few|TRBJ2-2|TRBV11-2|NA
CASSLGTYASNTGELFF
TGTGCCAGCAGCTTAGGGACATACGCTTCGAACACCGGGGAGCTGTTTTTT
>many|TRBJ2-3|TRBV7-8|NA
CASSLPASGTDTQYF
TGTGCCAGCAGCTTACCGGCAAGTGGGACAGATACGCAGTATTTT
>many|TRBJ2-1|TRBV12-3/TRBV12-4|NA
CASSPEVSSYNEQFF
TGTGCCAGCAGTCCCGAGGTTAGTTCCTACAATGAGCAGTTCTTC
>few|TRBJ1-5|TRBV6-1|TRBD1
CASRPDRGLSNQPQHF
TGTGCCAGCAGGCCGGACAGGGGACTATCTAATCAGCCCCAGCATTTT
>many|TRBJ2-7|TRBV6-2/TRBV6-3|TRBD1
CASSYGGTGAYEQYF
TGTGCCAGCAGTTACGGTGGGACAGGGGCCTACGAGCAGTACTTC
>NA|TRBJ1-3|TRBV7-9|NA
CASSPLGGNTIYF
TGTGCCAGCAGCCCCCTCGGCGGAAACACCATATATTTT
>few|TRBJ1-1|TRBV6-1|NA
CASSESPETTEAFF
TGTGCCAGCAGTGAGTCGCCAGAGACCACTGAAGCTTTCTTT
>many|TRBJ2-7|TRBV2|TRBD2
CASSYTSGAYEQYF
TGTGCCAGCAGTTACACAAGCGGGGCGTACGAGCAGTACTTC
>NA|TRBJ1-3|TRBV2|NA
CASRGSVDTIYF
TGTGCCAGCAGAGGAAGCGTGGACACCATATATTTT
>many|TRBJ2-3|TRBV11-3|NA
CASSPTTQSRGNTDTQYF
TGTGCCAGCAGCCCCACCACTCAGTCCAGGGGTAATACAGATACGCAGTATTTT
>many|TRBJ1-6|TRBV3-1|NA
CASSHHQSNSPLHF
TGTGCCAGCAGCCATCATCAGAGCAATTCACCCCTCCACTTT
>many|TRBJ2-1|TRBV13|TRBD2
CASSLALAGVSYNEQFF
TGTGCCAGCAGCTTAGCATTAGCGGGGGTCTCCTACAATGAGCAGTTCTTC
>many|TRBJ2-1|TRBV11-1|TRBD2
CASSPYQTSARNEQFF
TGTGCCAGCAGCCCGTACCAAACTAGCGCACGGAATGAGCAGTTCTTC
>NA|TRBJ2-2|TRBV7-9|TRBD2
CASTFSGAGELFF
TGTGCCAGCACCTTTAGCGGGGCCGGGGAGCTGTTTTTT
>many|TRBJ1-4|TRBV6-1|TRBD1
CASSEARGQGEKLFF
TGTGCCAGCAGTGAAGCGCGAGGACAGGGTGAAAAACTGTTTTTT
>many|TRBJ2-3|TRBV12-3/TRBV12-4|TRBD1
CASSSRQGGADTQYF
TGTGCCAGCAGTTCAAGACAGGGGGGAGCGGATACGCAGTATTTT
>many|TRBJ2-1|TRBV12-3/TRBV12-4|NA
CASSLVSRLALKGPYNEQFF
TGTGCCAGCAGTTTAGTATCACGGCTAGCGCTAAAGGGTCCCTACAATGAGCAGTTCTTC
>many|TRBJ2-7|TRBV20-1|TRBD2
CSAGLVITDEQYF
TGCAGTGCCGGACTAGTTATCACGGACGAGCAGTACTTC
>few|TRBJ1-6|TRBV27|NA
CASGIGVSPLHF
TGTGCCAGCGGGATAGGGGTATCACCCCTCCACTTT